The 27 T cell receptor beta chains below all came from one sample that was sequenced in a study of T-cell reconstitution after alpha-beta-depleted transplantation in children (dated by TCRdb to about 2016). Explained via the paper, the treatment or condition label denotes: allogeneic hematopoietic cell transplantation with graft depleted of TCRalphabeta T cells and CD19 B cells. Library construction relied on PCR. These reads were obtained on an Illumina HiSeq 2500. TCR library preparation used molecular barcoding, with unique molecular identifiers applied to normalize quantification of the TCRbeta repertoire. TCRdb redid the processing of the public reads, applying fastp at Q25 and MiXCR, and retained in-frame beta chains. Identical CDR3 protein sequences are pooled into one entry, listed with their most common genes and DNA. In this sample the table shows approximately 630,000 distinct CDR3 sequences, around 13% of which occur a single time. The ten largest clonotypes hold around 0.76% of the sample.

The material sequenced was PBMCs, taken before TCRalphabeta/CD19-depleted stem cell transplant. The receptors come from a girl aged 2-10 years with congenital amegakaryocytic thrombocytopenia, due to receive a stem cell transplant.

This clonotype occurred a few times. This chain links TRBV7-6 with TRBJ2-7, with 9 bases matching TRBD1. Trimming removed 6 bases from V and 4 bases from J; junction bases left unmatched: 7. CDR3 length: 14 amino acids. Germline V gene data show CDR1 as SGHVS and CDR2 as FNYEAQ. Here the CDR3 reads CASRATGTGYEQYF. CDR3 sequence (DNA): TGTGCCAGCAGGGCAACCGGGACAGGGTACGAGCAGTACTTC.

At least ten counts were recorded for this clonotype. CDR3 sequence reads: CASSGFRDTLYEQYF. CDR3 coding DNA: TGTGCCAGCAGTGGATTCCGGGACACTCTCTACGAGCAGTACTTC. The V gene is TRBV2, the J gene TRBJ2-7; a possible D gene is TRBD1 (6 bases). CDR3 length equals 15 residues. Germline values: CDR1 SNHLY, CDR2 FYNNEI. Trimming removed 4 bases from V and 3 bases from J, with 16 bases in between.

There are many counts of this clonotype. The chain recombines TRBV12-3 or TRBV12-4 with TRBJ2-5; D is undetermined. This CDR3 comprises 13 residues. The germline V and J ends were trimmed by 2 bases and 5 bases, with 9 bases remaining between them. The DNA for the CDR3 is TGTGCCAGCAGTTTACTCCGACGGGAGACCCAGTACTTC. It translates to CASSLLRRETQYF.

The table lists this clonotype with many counts. V is TRBV5-1 and J is TRBJ2-3; D remains unclear. Trimming left V 2 bases short and J 5 bases short, with 15 bases between. Germline CDR1 and CDR2: SGHRS and YFSETQ. The CDR3 covers 15 residues. The CDR3 here is CASSLGRNFQDTQYF. In DNA form, the CDR3 reads TGCGCCAGCAGCTTAGGCAGGAACTTCCAAGATACGCAGTATTTT.

As regards this clonotype: This could be a read error, since a much larger clone is one nucleotide away. V is TRBV4-2 and J is TRBJ2-1; D is undetermined. Per the germline V gene, CDR1 is LGHNA and CDR2 is YNFKEQ. This CDR3 region has 13 residues. The ends were cut back, 0 bases at V and 9 bases at J, with 9 bases in the middle. CDR3 DNA: TGTGCCAGCAGCCAAGATCTTGGCGTTGAGCAGTTCTTC. Translated: CASSQDLGVEQFF.

This clonotype was counted many times. The gene calls are TRBV7-9 and TRBJ1-1; D uncertain. Germline CDR1 and CDR2: SEHNR and FQNEAQ (reference sequence). The CDR3 consists of 11 residues. The V and J ends lost 7 bases and 5 bases respectively, with 8 bases between them. The CDR3 nucleotides read TGTGCCAGCATGGGGAGGACTGAAGCTTTCTTT. Residues: CASMGRTEAFF.

This clonotype was counted only a few times. The genes are TRBV19 and TRBJ2-1; tentatively, D is TRBD1 or TRBD2 (5 bases each). The V and J ends lost 4 bases and 2 bases respectively, with 18 bases between them. The CDR3 consists of 17 residues. In germline, CDR1 is LNHDA, CDR2 SQIVND (reference sequence). The CDR3 DNA is TGTGCCAGTAGTAGATGGGACGCCTCAGGCCCCTACAATGAGCAGTTCTTC. As protein: CASSRWDASGPYNEQFF.

This clonotype has at least ten counts. This chain connects TRBV12-3 or TRBV12-4 to TRBJ2-7, with 12 bases matching TRBD2. CDR3 length equals 19 residues. After removal of 3 bases from V and 6 bases from J, the junction contained 18 bases not matched to a gene. CDR3 in DNA: TGTGCCAGCAGTTTGGACAGACTATTTCTAGCGGGAGGGCCATCCGAGCAGTACTTC. Its translation is CASSLDRLFLAGGPSEQYF.

The table lists this clonotype with many counts. The chain employs TRBV10-3 and TRBJ2-2; no definite D call. Trimming took 7 bases from V and 0 from J, leaving 6 bases between them. This CDR3 comprises 13 residues. The V gene's germline CDR1 is ENHRY and CDR2 SYGVKD. The CDR3, as DNA: TGTGCCATCACCCAAACGAACACCGGGGAGCTGTTTTTT. Protein product: CAITQTNTGELFF.

This chain uses TRBV29-1 with TRBJ2-5, with D possibly matching TRBD2 (5 bases). Trimming stripped 0 bases from V and 5 bases from J, with 10 bases between. This CDR3 has 13 amino acids. Germline values: CDR1 SQVTM, CDR2 ANQGSEA. The CDR3 reads CSVEETPGETQYF. CDR3 coding DNA: TGCAGCGTTGAAGAGACCCCGGGGGAGACCCAGTACTTC.

This clonotype was seen repeatedly, ten times or more. The rearrangement links TRBV20-1 to TRBJ2-1; 10 bases agree with TRBD2. J gave up 4 bases and V 5 bases, and 8 bases lay outside the gene matches. The CDR3 sequence is 15 residues long. Germline V gives CDR1 DFQATT, CDR2 SNEGSKA (reference sequence). The CDR3, as DNA: TGCAGTGCTTGTATAGCGGGAGGCCCTTACAATGAGCAGTTCTTC. This gives the protein CSACIAGGPYNEQFF.

The chain has TRBV10-3 and TRBJ2-5; D may be TRBD1 (6 bases). The germline V gene encodes CDR1 ENHRY and CDR2 SYGVKD. V gave up 4 bases and J gave up 1 base, with 10 bases separating them. The CDR3 is 14 amino acids. CDR3 amino acids: CAISAVGAQETQYF. DNA of the CDR3: TGTGCCATCAGTGCCGTGGGGGCCCAAGAGACCCAGTACTTC.

Ten or more counts support this clonotype. This chain joins TRBV27 and TRBJ1-2; D remains ambiguous. CDR3 length: 15 amino acids. CDR1 is MNHEY, CDR2 SMNVEV, per germline (reference sequence). The germline V and J ends were trimmed by 2 bases and 2 bases, with 12 bases remaining between them. The CDR3: CASSLSLSGNYGYTF. The CDR3 DNA sequence: TGTGCCAGCAGTTTAAGTTTGTCGGGGAACTATGGCTACACCTTC.

This clonotype was counted a few times. The chain combines TRBV24-1 with TRBJ2-7, with TRBD1 as a possible D gene (5 bases). CDR1 and CDR2 (germline): KGHDR, SFDVKD. The CDR3 totals 14 residues. Trimming left V 7 bases short and J 5 bases short, with 17 bases between. CDR3 nucleotides: TGTGCCACCAGGTCCGGAGACAGCGACAACGAGCAGTACTTC. Translated, it gives CATRSGDSDNEQYF.

This clonotype was picked up a small number of times. The V and J genes are TRBV11-2 and TRBJ2-3, with TRBD2 matching over 12 bases. Germline lookup yields CDR1 SGHAT and CDR2 FQNNGV. J gave up 6 bases and V 1 base, and 20 bases lay outside the gene matches. The CDR3 spans 21 residues. The chain's CDR3 is CASSLVLGLAGGRKPKDTQYF. The CDR3 coding sequence is TGTGCCAGCAGCTTAGTCCTGGGGCTAGCGGGAGGGCGGAAACCAAAGGATACGCAGTATTTT. Using reference TRBV11-2 and TRBJ2-3 for the parts outside the CDR3, the full variable domain is EAGVAQSPRYKIIEKRQSVAFWCNPISGHATLYWYQQILGQGPKLLIQFQNNGVVDDSQLPKDRFSAERLKGVDSTLKIQPAKLEDSAVYLCASSLVLGLAGGRKPKDTQYFGPGTRLTVL.

This sequence joins TRBV5-1 and TRBJ2-5; the D is unclear. This CDR3 spans 15 amino acids. Germline values: CDR1 SGHRS, CDR2 YFSETQ. Trimming took off 2 bases at V and 5 bases at J, with 16 bases between the two ends. The CDR3 DNA is TGCGCCAGCAGCTTCCAGGATTCTGGTAGGGAGACCCAGTACTTC. Its protein is CASSFQDSGRETQYF.

The J gene is TRBJ1-6, the V gene TRBV6-5; no firm D call. The V end lost 2 bases, the J end lost 10 bases, and 12 bases lay between the germline ends. This CDR3 contains 14 residues. In germline, CDR1 is MNHEY, CDR2 SVGAGI. The CDR3 bases are TGTGCCAGCAGTTACGGATGGGTACGGTCACCCCTCCACTTT. Translated, it gives CASSYGWVRSPLHF.

This clonotype showed up many times. The genes are TRBV5-1 and TRBJ2-4; TRBD1 aligns across 9 bases. The germline V gene encodes CDR1 SGHRS and CDR2 YFSETQ. Trimming at V came to 1 base and at J to 8 bases, leaving 7 bases not matched to a gene. The CDR3 is 15 amino acids. The CDR3 sequence is CASSLMGTGRDIQYF. CDR3 bases: TGCGCCAGCAGCTTGATGGGGACAGGGCGGGACATTCAGTACTTC.

This clonotype was observed at least ten times. J is TRBJ1-1 and V is TRBV27; TRBD1 matches 10 bases. CDR3 length: 16 residues. V lost 8 bases, J lost 5 bases, and 14 bases stayed unmatched. Germline CDR1 is MNHEY and CDR2 is SMNVEV (reference sequence). The CDR3 is CASGRTTGGFRTEAFF. The CDR3 coding sequence is TGTGCCAGCGGACGAACGACAGGGGGCTTTAGAACTGAAGCTTTCTTT.

This clonotype was seen a handful of times. The V gene is TRBV12-3 or TRBV12-4, the J gene TRBJ2-4, with D perhaps matching TRBD2 (5 bases). The ends were cut back, 3 bases at V and 9 bases at J, with 21 bases in the middle. CDR3 length equals 16 residues. The CDR3 loop reads CASSFHPLGEGGIQYF. CDR3 bases: TGTGCCAGCAGTTTTCATCCCCTGGGTGAAGGAGGCATTCAGTACTTC.

This clonotype occurred a few times. The V and J genes are TRBV12-3 or TRBV12-4 and TRBJ2-1; 11 nucleotides line up with TRBD2. The CDR3 consists of 17 residues. Trimming cost V 3 bases and J 6 bases; bases outside gene matches: 10. Written as DNA, the CDR3 is TGTGCCAGCAGTTTTAATAGCGGGAGGGCCGCAGGCAATGAGCAGTTCTTC. Translation gives CASSFNSGRAAGNEQFF.

This clonotype is a singleton in its sample. The rearrangement joins TRBV29-1 to TRBJ1-1, with unresolved D. V shed 4 bases and J shed 0 bases, with 9 bases lying between them. The CDR3 has 13 residues. In germline, CDR1 is SQVTM, CDR2 ANQGSEA. The CDR3 reads CSVGRALNTEAFF. DNA of the CDR3: TGCAGCGTTGGAAGGGCATTGAACACTGAAGCTTTCTTT.

This clonotype was seen more than once but under ten times. The rearrangement uses TRBV20-1 and TRBJ2-1, with 9 bases that match TRBD1. CDR1 and CDR2 from the germline V gene are DFQATT and SNEGSKA (reference sequence). CDR3 size: 15 residues. The J segment lost 7 bases and the V segment lost 3 bases, leaving 10 bases of the junction unmatched. CDR3 residues: CSASDDGTGRNEQFF. CDR3 bases: TGCAGTGCTAGCGATGACGGGACAGGGAGGAATGAGCAGTTCTTC.

This clonotype was seen a few times. This chain uses TRBV12-3 or TRBV12-4 with TRBJ2-1; the D call may be TRBD1 or TRBD2 (5 bases each). The CDR3 length is 13 residues. V was trimmed by 10 bases and J by 3 bases, leaving 13 bases between them. The CDR3 protein is CATGPGSYNEQFF. DNA of the CDR3: TGTGCCACGGGGCCAGGGAGCTACAATGAGCAGTTCTTC.

This clonotype was seen more than once but under ten times. The chain uses TRBV27 and TRBJ2-6; D not resolved. Looked up from germline, CDR1 is MNHEY and CDR2 is SMNVEV (reference sequence). This CDR3 contains 19 residues. The germline V and J ends were trimmed by 5 bases and 0 bases, with 20 bases remaining between them. The CDR3 nucleotides are TGTGCCAGCAGTCCCCTAGGACCCAACTACAACTCTGGGGCCAACGTCCTGACTTTC. Its translation is CASSPLGPNYNSGANVLTF.

The rearrangement uses TRBV27 and TRBJ2-1; D is possibly TRBD1 (6 bases). Trimming left V 10 bases short and J 0 bases short, with 16 bases between. CDR1 is MNHEY, CDR2 SMNVEV, per germline (reference sequence). The CDR3 is 15 amino acids. In DNA, the CDR3 is TGTGCCACTAAAACCCAGGGGAGCTCCTACAATGAGCAGTTCTTC. Its translation: CATKTQGSSYNEQFF.

The genes are TRBV6-1 and TRBJ2-6; no reliable D call. Germline V gives CDR1 MNHNS, CDR2 SASEGT. The CDR3 contains 17 residues. V dropped 5 bases and J dropped 0 bases, with 14 bases sitting between them. The CDR3 nucleotides read TGTGCCAGCAGTCCCCCGGGCACATTCTCTGGGGCCAACGTCCTGACTTTC. Its protein is CASSPPGTFSGANVLTF.